This passage covers 30 T cell receptor beta chains from one sample sequenced in a study of shared clonotypes between healthy human individuals. The data were produced by immunoSEQ multiplex PCR, yet TCRdb's version contains in-frame clones alone and is incomplete. This sample has some 2,400,000 clones, with 95% found just once. Sequencing was performed on naive CD4+ T cells sorted from blood. As for subset: CD45RA+ positively selected. The receptors come from a man between 18 and 35 years old in good health.

The chain uses TRBV2 and TRBJ2-2; D perhaps matches TRBD2 (5 bases). The CDR3 is made up of 14 amino acids. Trimming took 5 bases from V and 4 from J, leaving 11 bases between them. The V gene's germline CDR1 is SNHLY and CDR2 FYNNEI. The CDR3 spells CASSPGLTTGELFF. The CDR3 DNA reads TGTGCCAGCAGTCCTGGACTGACCACCGGGGAGCTGTTTTTT.

V usage is TRBV10-1 and J usage is TRBJ2-3; 7 nucleotides agree with TRBD2. The germline V gene encodes CDR1 WNHNN and CDR2 SYGVQD (reference sequence). The CDR3 length is 17 residues. V shed 0 bases, J shed 0 bases, and the junction held 6 bases outside the gene matches. The CDR3 region has the DNA TGCGCCAGCAGTGAGTCAATACTAGCGAGCAGCACAGATACGCAGTATTTT. It translates to CASSESILASSTDTQYF.

The V gene is TRBV11-2, the J gene TRBJ1-2; weak D call: TRBD1 (5 bases). There are 14 residues in the CDR3. In germline, CDR1 is SGHAT, CDR2 FQNNGV. Trimming shortened V by 6 bases and J by 8 bases, and 19 bases separated the two germline ends. The CDR3 DNA is TGTGCCAGCAGTTATAGTTCAGGGTCGTGGGGCTACACCTTC. Amino acid sequence: CASSYSSGSWGYTF.

This chain uses TRBV4-3 with TRBJ1-3; D possibly corresponds to TRBD1 (6 bases). CDR1 is LGHNA, CDR2 YSLEER, per germline. The CDR3 has 14 residues. V lost 3 bases and J 4 bases, leaving 10 bases between the germline ends. CDR3: CASSQADRGNTIYF. DNA of the CDR3: TGCGCCAGCAGCCAGGCAGACAGGGGAAACACCATATATTTT.

The chain is built from TRBV12-5 and TRBJ2-3, with TRBD1 matching 7 bases. This CDR3 contains 15 residues. Trimming cost V 1 base and J 11 bases; bases outside gene matches: 12. Germline values: CDR1 LGHNT, CDR2 FRNRAP. CDR3 region: CASGLDNYRQGQQYF. DNA for the CDR3: TGTGCTAGTGGTTTGGACAATTATCGACAGGGACAGCAGTATTTT.

The chain uses TRBV19 and TRBJ1-2, with no clear D. Trimming shortened V by 4 bases and J by 10 bases, and 13 bases separated the two germline ends. This CDR3 is built from 12 residues. Germline V gene lookup returns CDR1 LNHDA and CDR2 SQIVND (reference sequence). Here the CDR3 reads CASSKEDLPYTF. The CDR3 nucleotides are TGTGCCAGTAGTAAAGAAGACCTCCCCTACACCTTC.

The rearrangement joins TRBV6-1 to TRBJ1-1; no reliable D call. Germline V CDR1 and CDR2: MNHNS, SASEGT. Between the trimmed V and J ends, which lost 8 bases and 6 bases, there was a span of 7 bases. There are 10 residues in the CDR3. The CDR3 protein is CASGYPEAFF. CDR3 DNA sequence: TGTGCCAGCGGGTACCCTGAAGCTTTCTTT.

The rearrangement uses TRBV6-1 and TRBJ2-3; 7 nucleotides agree with TRBD1. V dropped 8 bases and J dropped 3; count of bases not matched to a gene: 11. This CDR3 contains 15 residues. Germline CDR1 and CDR2: MNHNS and SASEGT. In DNA form, the CDR3 reads TGTGCCAGCGAACCTCGACAGGGCTCTACAGATACGCAGTATTTT. Protein: CASEPRQGSTDTQYF.

This rearrangement joins TRBV10-3 to TRBJ1-6, with TRBD1 matching over 9 bases. This CDR3 region has 15 residues. CDR1 is ENHRY and CDR2 is SYGVKD in the germline V gene. J lost 7 bases, V lost 6 bases, and 7 bases had no gene match. The CDR3 loop reads CAISRTGTGNSPLHF. The DNA of the CDR3 is TGTGCCATCAGCCGCACCGGGACAGGGAATTCACCCCTCCACTTT.

The chain links TRBV15 to TRBJ2-7, with D perhaps TRBD1 (5 bases). CDR3 size: 15 residues. V gave up 0 bases and J gave up 5 bases, with 14 bases separating them. Germline CDR1 and CDR2: LNHNV and YYDKDF (reference sequence). The CDR3 is CATSRDRGRAHEQYF. The CDR3 coding sequence is TGTGCCACCAGCAGAGATAGGGGCAGGGCCCACGAGCAGTACTTC.

The chain carries TRBV7-2 and TRBJ2-3; 14 bases line up with TRBD2. The CDR3 consists of 17 residues. From germline, CDR1 is SGHTA and CDR2 FQGNSA. V was pared by 5 bases and J by 2 bases, with 6 bases of the junction left unmatched. CDR3 region: CASSPRLAGGFTDTQYF. The DNA for the CDR3 is TGTGCCAGCAGCCCCAGACTAGCGGGGGGGTTCACAGATACGCAGTATTTT.

This sequence joins TRBV30 and TRBJ2-1; TRBD2 agrees at 7 bases. CDR1 is GTSNPN and CDR2 is SVGIG in the germline V gene (reference sequence). The V gene end was trimmed by 0 bases and the J gene end by 5 bases; junction bases not matched to a gene: 7. The CDR3 extends over 15 amino acids. The CDR3: CAWSVRLAPHNEQFF. In DNA, the CDR3 is TGTGCCTGGAGTGTCCGACTAGCTCCCCACAATGAGCAGTTCTTC.

J is TRBJ2-3 and V is TRBV6-6; the D call may be TRBD1 or TRBD2 (5 bases each). This CDR3 is built from 16 residues. Trimming shortened V by 5 bases and J by 5 bases, and 20 bases separated the two germline ends. Germline CDR1 reads MNHNY; CDR2 reads SVGAGI (reference sequence). This chain's CDR3 is CASSARLRDRKDTQYF. The DNA of the CDR3 is TGTGCCAGCAGTGCCCGACTCAGGGACCGGAAAGATACGCAGTATTTT.

The J gene is TRBJ2-3, the V gene TRBV5-1; 8 nucleotides match TRBD2. The length of the CDR3 is 16 residues. The junction had 7 bases not matched to a gene; V was cut back by 0 bases and J by 4 bases. From germline, CDR1 is SGHRS and CDR2 YFSETQ. The CDR3 reads CASSLASGLVADTQYF. In DNA, the CDR3 is TGCGCCAGCAGCTTGGCCTCGGGACTAGTGGCAGATACGCAGTATTTT.

V gene TRBV27 combines with J gene TRBJ2-2; the D gene is possibly TRBD2 (5 bases). The V and J ends lost 3 bases and 4 bases respectively, with 9 bases between them. This CDR3 region has 14 residues. Germline assignment: CDR1 MNHEY and CDR2 SMNVEV (reference sequence). The CDR3 nucleotides read TGTGCCAGCAGTTTTTTTCTAGCCACCGGGGAGCTGTTTTTT. Its translation is CASSFFLATGELFF.

The V and J genes are TRBV6-1 and TRBJ1-2, with a possible D match to TRBD1 (5 bases). This CDR3 is built from 13 residues. Germline-derived CDR1 and CDR2 are MNHNS and SASEGT. Trimming cost V 6 bases and J 8 bases, with 16 bases left between them. Written as DNA, the CDR3 is TGTGCCAGCAGCGGGGGGGACCCTTGGGGCTACACCTTC. Translated, it gives CASSGGDPWGYTF.

About this clone itself: Other DNA sequences in this specimen translate into the identical CDR3. This sequence joins TRBV2 and TRBJ1-5; 9 bases agree with TRBD1. This CDR3 has 15 amino acids. Per germline, CDR1 SNHLY and CDR2 FYNNEI. J gave up 2 bases and V 4 bases, and 3 bases lay outside the gene matches. This CDR3 is CASSVGQGGNQPQHF. The CDR3 DNA is TGTGCCAGCAGTGTGGGACAGGGAGGCAATCAGCCCCAGCATTTT.

As regards this clone: The same CDR3 can be traced to other DNA sequences in this sample. The V gene is TRBV18, the J gene TRBJ1-1, with 9 bases matching TRBD1. The V segment lost 3 bases and the J segment 1 base; nucleotides outside the gene matches: 0. CDR3 length: 14 residues. CDR1 is KGHSH, CDR2 LQKENI, per germline. The CDR3 loop reads CASSPGQGNTEAFF. CDR3 coding DNA: TGTGCCAGCTCACCGGGACAGGGGAACACTGAAGCTTTCTTT.

V usage is TRBV10-3 and J usage is TRBJ2-6; 10 nucleotides match TRBD2. The CDR3 has 17 residues. Losses at the gene ends were 6 bases for V and 0 bases for J; bases not matched to a gene: 5. CDR1 is ENHRY, CDR2 SYGVKD, per germline. Written as DNA, the CDR3 is TGTGCCATCAGCCAGACTAGCGGGTCCTCTGGGGCCAACGTCCTGACTTTC. Translation: CAISQTSGSSGANVLTF.

This chain links TRBV28 with TRBJ1-4; the match to TRBD1 covers 9 bases. This CDR3 comprises 17 residues. Germline lookup yields CDR1 MDHEN and CDR2 SYDVKM. V was clipped by 4 bases and J by 0 bases; unmatched bases: 6. In DNA, the CDR3 is TGTGCCAGCAGTTCCGGGACAGGGATTACAACTAATGAAAAACTGTTTTTT. This encodes CASSSGTGITTNEKLFF.

The chain combines TRBV7-2 with TRBJ2-4; D not certain. Germline V lookup: CDR1 SGHTA, CDR2 FQGNSA. V gave up 5 bases and J gave up 1 base, with 15 bases separating them. The CDR3 consists of 16 residues. The CDR3: CASSLSRVFAKNIQYF. The CDR3 region has the DNA TGTGCCAGCAGCCTAAGCCGGGTCTTTGCCAAAAACATTCAGTACTTC.

This sequence joins TRBV7-6 and TRBJ2-6, with D unclear. V lost 4 bases to trimming and J lost 4 bases, with 14 bases between them. CDR1 SGHVS and CDR2 FNYEAQ come from the germline V gene. The length of the CDR3 is 16 residues. The CDR3 is CASSSYSGSGANVLTF. DNA for the CDR3: TGTGCCAGCAGCTCCTACTCGGGTAGCGGGGCCAACGTCCTGACTTTC.

The chain has TRBV28 and TRBJ2-1, with D maybe TRBD1 (6 bases). Germline-derived CDR1 and CDR2 are MDHEN and SYDVKM. This CDR3 is built from 13 residues. The V end was cut by 6 bases, the J end by 5 bases, with 11 bases between. CDR3 DNA sequence: TGTGCCAGCAGACGGACAGCCCACAATGAGCAGTTCTTC. Translating it yields CASRRTAHNEQFF.

In DNA, the CDR3 is TGTGCCAGCAGTGAATATAGGGCGGGATCGAATGAAAAACTGTTTTTT. This encodes CASSEYRAGSNEKLFF. V and J are TRBV25-1 and TRBJ1-4; D not resolved. Trimming took 0 bases from V and 5 from J, leaving 13 bases between them. The germline CDR1 and CDR2 sequences are MGHDK and SYGVNS. The CDR3 extends over 16 amino acids.

The V call is TRBV7-8, the J call TRBJ2-2; 12 bases line up with TRBD2. Losses at the gene ends were 2 bases for V and 4 bases for J; bases not matched to a gene: 8. CDR1 is SGHVS and CDR2 is FQNEAQ in the germline V gene. The CDR3 has 18 amino acids. CDR3 residues: CASSLSTTSGGFTGELFF. DNA for the CDR3: TGTGCCAGCAGCTTATCCACTACTAGCGGGGGGTTCACCGGGGAGCTGTTTTTT.

The rearrangement uses TRBV7-2 and TRBJ2-2; D call uncertain. This CDR3 is 14 amino acids long. The V end lost 2 bases, the J end lost 1 base, and 5 bases lay between the germline ends. Germline CDR1 reads SGHTA; CDR2 reads FQGNSA. This chain's CDR3 is CASSLYWNTGELFF. The DNA for the CDR3 is TGTGCCAGCAGCTTATATTGGAACACCGGGGAGCTGTTTTTT.

The chain joins TRBV9 to TRBJ1-1, with TRBD1 as a possible D gene (6 bases). Trimming took 3 bases from V and 0 from J, leaving 12 bases between them. The germline gives CDR1 SGDLS, CDR2 YYNGEE. This CDR3 region has 15 residues. The CDR3 coding sequence is TGTGCCAGCAGCGCAGACGGACAGATGAACACTGAAGCTTTCTTT. This sequence encodes CASSADGQMNTEAFF.

The chain joins TRBV7-2 to TRBJ2-3, with 10 positions matching TRBD2. The CDR3 extends over 15 amino acids. Germline trimming cut 4 bases from V and 7 bases from J; bases unmatched to any gene: 8. Germline V gene sequence: CDR1 SGHTA, CDR2 FQGNSA. The CDR3 loop reads CASSYSGRGSYTQYF. The CDR3 DNA is TGTGCCAGCAGCTACAGCGGGAGGGGGAGTTATACGCAGTATTTT.

The table lists this clone with a count of one. V usage is TRBV30 and J usage is TRBJ1-5; possibly TRBD1 for D (5 bases). CDR1 is GTSNPN and CDR2 is SVGIG in the germline V gene (reference sequence). The CDR3 consists of 16 residues. V was cut by 1 base and J by 3 bases, with 16 bases left in between. The DNA for the CDR3 is TGTGCCTGGAGTGGTCCGTCTACAGGACCCAATCAGCCCCAGCATTTT. Protein sequence: CAWSGPSTGPNQPQHF.

The chain couples TRBV2 to TRBJ2-2; the D is unclear. CDR3 length: 15 residues. V lost 6 bases and J lost 4, with 15 bases in between. Germline CDR1 and CDR2: SNHLY and FYNNEI. DNA for the CDR3: TGTGCCAGCAGCGATGATACCGCAGCCACCGGGGAGCTGTTTTTT. It encodes CASSDDTAATGELFF. The full variable domain, its missing parts supplied by reference TRBV2 and TRBJ2-2, is EPEVTQTPSHQVTQMGQEVILRCVPISNHLYFYWYRQILGQKVEFLVSFYNNEISEKSEIFDDQFSVERPDGSNFTLKIRSTKLEDSAMYFCASSDDTAATGELFFGEGSRLTVL.